One sample yielded the 10 T cell receptor beta chains listed below, sequenced in a study of response to subunit inactivated influenza vaccine. TCRdb reanalysed the RT-PCR reads using MiXCR and keeps one entry per CDR3 protein. The profile shows about 800,000 distinct CDR3 sequences, 21% of them singletons. The sequencing here drew on PBMCs from blood, taken more than 4 days after vaccination. All receptors derive from a man aged 50-59 years who received an inactivated influenza vaccine.

The gene calls are TRBV12-3 or TRBV12-4 and TRBJ2-5; possibly TRBD1 or TRBD2 for D (5 bases each). Trimming took off 5 bases at V and 4 bases at J, with 17 bases between the two ends. This CDR3 has 15 residues. In nucleotides, the CDR3 is TGTGCCAGCAGTCCCCGTGTGGGGGTAGGAGAGACCCAGTACTTC. Amino acids: CASSPRVGVGETQYF.

Ten or more counts support this clonotype. The chain combines TRBV15 with TRBJ2-5, with a weak D call TRBD2 (5 bases). This CDR3 has 14 residues. Per germline, CDR1 LNHNV and CDR2 YYDKDF (reference sequence). V lost 3 bases and J lost 2, with 10 bases in between. CDR3 loop: CATSSTGDQETQYF. CDR3 sequence (DNA): TGTGCCACCAGCAGTACCGGGGATCAAGAGACCCAGTACTTC.

The genes are TRBV28 and TRBJ2-7, with D possibly TRBD1 on 6 matching bases. The CDR3 is made up of 13 amino acids. Germline assignment: CDR1 MDHEN and CDR2 SYDVKM. Trimming shortened V by 7 bases and J by 6 bases, and 16 bases separated the two germline ends. DNA of the CDR3: TGTGCCAGCATCGCAACAGGGTTTCGCGAGCAGTACTTC. As protein: CASIATGFREQYF.

The rearrangement joins TRBV20-1 to TRBJ2-7; no clear D gene. CDR3 length: 14 residues. The V and J ends lost 0 bases and 2 bases respectively, with 11 bases between them. CDR1 and CDR2 (germline): DFQATT, SNEGSKA (reference sequence). The CDR3 sequence is CSARDPQRAYEQYF. CDR3 nucleotides: TGCAGTGCTAGAGATCCCCAAAGGGCCTACGAGCAGTACTTC.

In its sample, this clonotype was seen a few times. CDR3 bases: TGCGCCAGCCCCAACGGGGGCCTGTTGGTGGAGACCCAGTACTTC. Translation gives CASPNGGLLVETQYF. The chain joins TRBV10-1 to TRBJ2-5; D possibly uses TRBD1 or TRBD2 (6 bases each). CDR1 and CDR2 from the germline V gene are WNHNN and SYGVQD (reference sequence). There are 15 residues in the CDR3. The V end lost 8 bases, the J end lost 5 bases, and 21 bases lay between the germline ends.

The chain joins TRBV11-2 to TRBJ2-3; 13 bases are a match to TRBD2. Germline trimming cut 4 bases from V and 2 bases from J; bases unmatched to any gene: 3. Germline loops: CDR1 SGHAT, CDR2 FQNNGV. CDR3 length: 16 residues. The CDR3: CASSWTSGGATDTQYF. The CDR3 nucleotides are TGTGCCAGCAGCTGGACTAGCGGGGGTGCCACAGATACGCAGTATTTT.

V gene TRBV12-3 or TRBV12-4 combines with J gene TRBJ1-3; possible D gene TRBD1, 6 bases. The CDR3 loop spans 15 amino acids. The V and J ends lost 7 bases and 6 bases respectively, with 19 bases between them. CDR3 sequence (DNA): TGTGCCAGCACCACCCGATCGGGGGCGGCAAACACCATATATTTT. Amino acid sequence: CASTTRSGAANTIYF.

This clonotype came up a few times. The V call is TRBV9, the J call TRBJ2-5, with 7 positions matching TRBD2. The CDR3 spans 15 residues. The V gene end was trimmed by 5 bases and the J gene end by 5 bases; junction bases not matched to a gene: 12. Looked up from germline, CDR1 is SGDLS and CDR2 is YYNGEE. The CDR3 DNA sequence: TGTGCCAGCAGTACTGGGGGGGGAATCGGGGAGACCCAGTACTTC. The encoded protein is CASSTGGGIGETQYF.

This clonotype has only a few counts. The CDR3: CASRRTLNTEAFF. The CDR3 bases are TGTGCCAGCAGGAGGACATTGAACACTGAAGCTTTCTTT. V usage is TRBV6-2 or TRBV6-3 and J usage is TRBJ1-1; weak D call: TRBD1 (5 bases). V gave up 6 bases and J gave up 0 bases, with 8 bases separating them. The CDR3 is 13 amino acids. The germline CDR1 and CDR2 sequences are MNHEY and SVGEGT.

This chain connects TRBV4-3 to TRBJ2-3, with D hard to call. Germline CDR1 reads LGHNA; CDR2 reads YSLEER. CDR3 length equals 16 residues. V shed 0 bases and J shed 2 bases, with 12 bases lying between them. CDR3 DNA: TGCGCCAGCAGCCAAGAGCCGGGTACCTTCACAGATACGCAGTATTTT. Its protein product is CASSQEPGTFTDTQYF.